This T cell receptor beta chain was documented in a study of T cells expressing NK-cell markers. Study-level information: Sequenced donors, eight in total, included seven who were HCMV-seropositive and one who was seronegative. General study findings and limits: Four donors showed these clonotypes also leading the CD3+CD56-NKG2C+ fraction. NKG2C+ dominant clonotype frequencies in roughly six donors were roughly 1.0-8% of CD8+ T cells.

As concerns this clonotype: Its cognate antigen is unknown.

5'RACE template switching with UMIs produced the TCR beta cDNA. From its re-call of the 5' RACE reads, TCRdb lists each CDR3 protein once, without DNA. Its table records 150,000 or so distinct CDR3 sequences. The CDR3 contains 15 residues. CDR1 is LGHNA, CDR2 YNFKEQ, per germline. The receptor was isolated from a woman in her 50s in good health. The chain combines TRBV4-2 with TRBJ1-1; the D call from TCRdb, TRBD1, cannot be confirmed without DNA. The sequenced sample consisted of blood T cells: a sorted CD56 or NKG2C T cell subset, CD4+ or CD8+ T cells, or bulk PBMC T cells (not recorded which). The CDR3 here is CASSPRTGAGAEAFF.